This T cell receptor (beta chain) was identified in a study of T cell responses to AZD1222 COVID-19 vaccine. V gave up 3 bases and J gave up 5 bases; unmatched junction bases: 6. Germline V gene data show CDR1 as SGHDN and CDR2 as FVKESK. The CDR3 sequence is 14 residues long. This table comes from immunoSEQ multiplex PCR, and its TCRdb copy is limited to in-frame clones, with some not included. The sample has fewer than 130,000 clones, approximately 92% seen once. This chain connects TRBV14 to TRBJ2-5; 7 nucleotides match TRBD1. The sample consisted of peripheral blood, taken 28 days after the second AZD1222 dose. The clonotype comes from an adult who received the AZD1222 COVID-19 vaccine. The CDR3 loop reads CASSHPTGPETQYF. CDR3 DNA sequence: TGTGCCAGCAGCCACCCGACAGGGCCCGAGACCCAGTACTTC.